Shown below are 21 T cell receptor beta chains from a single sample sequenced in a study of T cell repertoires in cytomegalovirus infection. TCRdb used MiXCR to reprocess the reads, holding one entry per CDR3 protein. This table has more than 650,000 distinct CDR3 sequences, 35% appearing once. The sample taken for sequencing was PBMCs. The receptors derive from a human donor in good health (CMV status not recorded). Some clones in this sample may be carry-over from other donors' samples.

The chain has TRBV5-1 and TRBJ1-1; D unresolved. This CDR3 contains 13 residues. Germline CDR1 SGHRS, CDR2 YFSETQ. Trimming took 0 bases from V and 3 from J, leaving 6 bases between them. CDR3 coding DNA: TGCGCCAGCAGCTTGGTAGCGGACACTGAAGCTTTCTTT. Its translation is CASSLVADTEAFF.

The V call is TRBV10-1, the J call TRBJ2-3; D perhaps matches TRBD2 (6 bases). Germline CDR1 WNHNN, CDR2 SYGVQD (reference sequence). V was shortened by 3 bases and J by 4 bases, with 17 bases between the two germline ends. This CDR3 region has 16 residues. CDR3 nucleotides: TGCGCCAGCAGTGACTCCCGCGGGGCAAACGCAGATACGCAGTATTTT. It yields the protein CASSDSRGANADTQYF.

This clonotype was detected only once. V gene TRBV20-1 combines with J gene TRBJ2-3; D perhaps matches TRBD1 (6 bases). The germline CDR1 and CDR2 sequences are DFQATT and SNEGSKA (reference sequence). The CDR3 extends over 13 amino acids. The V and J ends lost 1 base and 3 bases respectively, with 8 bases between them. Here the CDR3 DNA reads TGCAGTGCTAGAGCCGGGACAACAGATACGCAGTATTTT. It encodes CSARAGTTDTQYF.

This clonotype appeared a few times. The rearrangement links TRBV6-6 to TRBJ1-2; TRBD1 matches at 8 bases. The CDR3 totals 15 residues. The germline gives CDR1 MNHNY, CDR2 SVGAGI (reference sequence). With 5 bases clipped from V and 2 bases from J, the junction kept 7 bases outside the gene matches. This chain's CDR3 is CASSATGTGNYGYTF. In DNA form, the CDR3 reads TGTGCCAGCAGTGCCACCGGGACAGGAAACTATGGCTACACCTTC.

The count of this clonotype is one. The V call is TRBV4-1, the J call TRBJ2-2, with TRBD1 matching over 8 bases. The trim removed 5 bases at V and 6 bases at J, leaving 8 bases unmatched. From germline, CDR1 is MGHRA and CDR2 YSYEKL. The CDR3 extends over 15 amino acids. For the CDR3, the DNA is TGCGCCAGCAGCGATGGACAGGGCAGGGCCGGGGAGCTGTTTTTT. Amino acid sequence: CASSDGQGRAGELFF.

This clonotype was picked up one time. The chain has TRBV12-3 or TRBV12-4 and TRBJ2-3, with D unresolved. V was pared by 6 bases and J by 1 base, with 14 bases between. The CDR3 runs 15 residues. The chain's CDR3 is CASSQAVSGTDTQYF. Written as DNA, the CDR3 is TGTGCCAGCAGCCAGGCGGTATCGGGCACAGATACGCAGTATTTT.

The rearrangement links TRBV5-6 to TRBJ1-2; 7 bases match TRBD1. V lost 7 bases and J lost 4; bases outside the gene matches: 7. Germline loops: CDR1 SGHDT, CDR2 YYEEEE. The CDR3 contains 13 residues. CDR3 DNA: TGTGCCAGCTGGGGGGGACAGTCCTATGGCTACACCTTC. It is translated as CASWGGQSYGYTF.

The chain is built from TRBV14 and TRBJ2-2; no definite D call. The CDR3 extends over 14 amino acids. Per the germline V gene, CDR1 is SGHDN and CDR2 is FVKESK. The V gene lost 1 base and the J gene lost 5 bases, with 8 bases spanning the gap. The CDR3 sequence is CASSQGRVTGELFF. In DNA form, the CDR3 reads TGTGCCAGCAGCCAAGGGCGAGTTACCGGGGAGCTGTTTTTT.

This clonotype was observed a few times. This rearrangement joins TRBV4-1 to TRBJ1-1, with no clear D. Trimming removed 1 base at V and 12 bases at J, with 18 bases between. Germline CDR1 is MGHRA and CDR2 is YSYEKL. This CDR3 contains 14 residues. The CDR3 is CASSQGIWTGSSFF. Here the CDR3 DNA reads TGCGCCAGCAGCCAAGGGATATGGACGGGCAGTTCTTTCTTT.

CDR3 loop: CASSQTTPGTDDNSPLHF. CDR3 in DNA: TGTGCCAGCAGCCAAACTACACCCGGGACGGATGATAATTCACCCCTCCACTTT. The rearrangement uses TRBV13 and TRBJ1-6; D perhaps matches TRBD1 (5 bases). The V end was cut by 5 bases, the J end by 5 bases, with 22 bases between. Germline V gives CDR1 PRHDT, CDR2 FYEKMQ (reference sequence). The CDR3 runs 18 residues.

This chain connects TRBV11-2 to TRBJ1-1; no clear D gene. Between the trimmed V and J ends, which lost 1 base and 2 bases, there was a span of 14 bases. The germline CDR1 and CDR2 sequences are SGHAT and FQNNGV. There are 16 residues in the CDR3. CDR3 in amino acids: CASSLVGAGANTEAFF. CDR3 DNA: TGTGCCAGCAGCTTAGTCGGTGCGGGAGCTAACACTGAAGCTTTCTTT.

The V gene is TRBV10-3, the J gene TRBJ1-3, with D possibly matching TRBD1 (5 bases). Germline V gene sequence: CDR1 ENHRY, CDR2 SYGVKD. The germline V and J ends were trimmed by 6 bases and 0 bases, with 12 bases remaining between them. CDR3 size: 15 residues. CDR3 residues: CAISSGANSGNTIYF. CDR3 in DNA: TGTGCCATCAGCTCCGGGGCGAACTCTGGAAACACCATATATTTT.

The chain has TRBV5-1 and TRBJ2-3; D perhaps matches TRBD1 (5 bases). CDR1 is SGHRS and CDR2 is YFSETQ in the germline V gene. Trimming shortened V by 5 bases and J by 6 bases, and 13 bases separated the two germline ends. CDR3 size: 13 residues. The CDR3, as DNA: TGCGCCAGCAGAGGGGTCGTCGGTGATACGCAGTATTTT. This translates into CASRGVVGDTQYF. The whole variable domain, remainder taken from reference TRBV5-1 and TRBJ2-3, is KAGVTQTPRYLIKTRGQQVTLSCSPISGHRSVSWYQQTPGQGLQFLFEYFSETQRNKGNFPGRFSGRQFSNSRSEMNVSTLELGDSALYLCASRGVVGDTQYFGPGTRLTVL.

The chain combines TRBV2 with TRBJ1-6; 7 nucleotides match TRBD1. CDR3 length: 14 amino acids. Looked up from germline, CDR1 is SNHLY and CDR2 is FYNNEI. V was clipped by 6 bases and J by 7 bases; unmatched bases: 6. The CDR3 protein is CASRTGTENSPLHF. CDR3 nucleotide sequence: TGTGCCAGCAGAACCGGGACAGAGAATTCACCCCTCCACTTT. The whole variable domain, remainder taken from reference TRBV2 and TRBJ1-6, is EPEVTQTPSHQVTQMGQEVILRCVPISNHLYFYWYRQILGQKVEFLVSFYNNEISEKSEIFDDQFSVERPDGSNFTLKIRSTKLEDSAMYFCASRTGTENSPLHFGNGTRLTVT.

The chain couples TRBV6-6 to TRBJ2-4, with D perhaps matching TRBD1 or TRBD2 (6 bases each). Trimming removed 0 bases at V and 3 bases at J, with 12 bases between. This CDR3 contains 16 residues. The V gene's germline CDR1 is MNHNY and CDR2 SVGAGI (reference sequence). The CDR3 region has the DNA TGTGCCAGCAGTTACTCGAAGAGGGGGGACAAAAACATTCAGTACTTC. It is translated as CASSYSKRGDKNIQYF.

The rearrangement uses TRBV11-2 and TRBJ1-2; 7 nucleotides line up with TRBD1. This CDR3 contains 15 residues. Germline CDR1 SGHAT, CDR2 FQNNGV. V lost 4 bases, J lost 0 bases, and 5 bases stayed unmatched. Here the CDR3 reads CASSSRQGANYGYTF. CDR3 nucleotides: TGTGCCAGCAGCTCCAGACAGGGCGCTAACTATGGCTACACCTTC. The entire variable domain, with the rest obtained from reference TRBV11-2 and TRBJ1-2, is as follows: EAGVAQSPRYKIIEKRQSVAFWCNPISGHATLYWYQQILGQGPKLLIQFQNNGVVDDSQLPKDRFSAERLKGVDSTLKIQPAKLEDSAVYLCASSSRQGANYGYTFGSGTRLTVV.

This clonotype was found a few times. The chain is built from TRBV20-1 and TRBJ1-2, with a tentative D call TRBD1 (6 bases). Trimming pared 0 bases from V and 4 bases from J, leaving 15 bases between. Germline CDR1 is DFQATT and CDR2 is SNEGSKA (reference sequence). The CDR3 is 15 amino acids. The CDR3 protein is CSARDMGGGSYGYTF. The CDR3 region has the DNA TGCAGTGCTAGAGATATGGGGGGCGGATCCTATGGCTACACCTTC.

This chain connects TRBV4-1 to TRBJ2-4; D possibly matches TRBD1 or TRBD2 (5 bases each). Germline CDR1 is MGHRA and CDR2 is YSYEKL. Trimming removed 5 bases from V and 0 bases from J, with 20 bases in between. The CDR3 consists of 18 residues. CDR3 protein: CASSGDGGTLIAKNIQYF. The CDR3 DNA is TGCGCCAGCAGCGGGGACGGCGGTACCCTGATAGCCAAAAACATTCAGTACTTC.

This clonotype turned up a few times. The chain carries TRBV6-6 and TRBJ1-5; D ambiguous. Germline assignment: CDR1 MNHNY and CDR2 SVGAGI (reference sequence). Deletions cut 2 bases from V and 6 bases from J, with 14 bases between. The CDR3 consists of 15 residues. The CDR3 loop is CASSYDAQSAQPQHF. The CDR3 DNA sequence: TGTGCCAGCAGTTACGACGCGCAGTCCGCTCAGCCCCAGCATTTT.

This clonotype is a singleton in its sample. The CDR3 is CASSLTGPADTQYF. DNA of the CDR3: TGCGCCAGCAGCTTGACGGGGCCGGCAGATACGCAGTATTTT. The V and J genes are TRBV5-1 and TRBJ2-3; either TRBD1 or TRBD2 may fit D (5 bases each). Germline CDR1 SGHRS, CDR2 YFSETQ. The V and J ends lost 1 base and 4 bases respectively, with 10 bases between them. The CDR3 is 14 amino acids.

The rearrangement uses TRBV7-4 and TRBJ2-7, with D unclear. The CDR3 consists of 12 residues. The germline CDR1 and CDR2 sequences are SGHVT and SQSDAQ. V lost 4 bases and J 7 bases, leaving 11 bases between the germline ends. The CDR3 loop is CASSSELREQYF. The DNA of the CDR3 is TGTGCCAGCAGCTCTGAGTTGCGGGAGCAGTACTTC.